This T cell receptor beta chain was profiled in a study of early T cells in non-severe SARS-CoV-2 infection (dated by TCRdb to 2020 to 2023). Regarding the study in general: Because TCR sequencing relied on bulk RNA taken from unsorted whole blood, pairing of alpha and beta chains was not possible. General conclusions and limits of the study: VDJdb matching was skewed toward anti-spike CD8 responses, so virus-specific expansions were likely underestimated and private and CD4 specificities were missed.

This clonotype has a count of ten or more. Its specific antigen is unknown. No much larger clone is present one base from it, and per-base qualities are unavailable. Via the germline V gene, CDR1 is SGHTA and CDR2 FQGNSA. A distance of 7 bases separates the germline ends of V and J, which lose 3 bases and 4 bases respectively. Measured from the cysteine to the phenylalanine, the CDR3 is 13 residues long. The sequence is cut down to CDR3 DNA, 39 bases in frame from base 1. Receptor amplification or capture employed 5' RACE. Sequenced on a NextSeq 500. To correct for sequencing error and PCR bias, the TCR library protocol tagged individual cDNA molecules with unique molecular identifiers. Sequencing covered both TCR alpha and beta chains, and within each sample the abundances of alpha and beta sequences were tightly co-correlated. The published analysis was carried out like this. V gene, J gene and CDR3 annotation of TCR sequences was performed with Decombinator V4. TCRs were defined as expanded if a significant change between any two time points was detected under a Poisson model with p below 0.0001. Abundances of TCRs were expressed as counts per million after normalisation to the total number of TCRs sequenced in each sample. MAIT TCRs were defined by TRAV1-2 paired with TRAJ12, TRAJ20 or TRAJ33, and iNKT TCRs by TRAV10 paired with TRAJ18. VDJdb, accessed 1 November 2021, was searched for CMV, EBV and SARS-CoV-2 annotated TCRs, with TCRs annotated for multiple antigens excluded. TCRdb reran the public reads through fastp at Q25 and MiXCR, keeping productive beta chains. Each entry merges the rows of one CDR3 protein and shows their most common DNA and genes. In this record, the V and J calls reflect TCRdb's handling and not the investigators' own analysis. The sample has roughly 110,000 distinct CDR3 sequences on record, 8.5% to 14% of them singletons. Approximately 7.3% of the sample is in the top ten clones.

The study was a case-control design nested within a healthcare worker cohort in London, UK, with weekly nasopharyngeal swab PCR tests and blood sampling. Healthcare workers were recruited between 23 and 31 March 2020, during the week of the UK lockdown, and were followed weekly for up to about 15 weeks. Sequencing was performed on whole blood. The rearrangement joined TRBV7-2 to TRBJ2-1, with no D gene named confidently. The source of this sequence is an adult who was a healthcare worker with PCR-confirmed SARS-CoV-2 infection or an uninfected control (not recorded which). The CDR3 protein: CASSFQMYNEQFF. The nucleotide sequence reads as follows: TGTGCCAGCAGCTTTCAGATGTACAATGAGCAGTTCTTC. With the rest looked up from the reference TRBV7-2 and TRBJ2-1 genes rather than sequenced, the full variable domain is GAGVSQSPSNKVTEKGKDVELRCDPISGHTALYWYRQSLGQGLEFLIYFQGNSAPDKSGLPSDRFSAERTGGSVSTLTIQRTQQEDSAVYLCASSFQMYNEQFFGPGTRLTVL.